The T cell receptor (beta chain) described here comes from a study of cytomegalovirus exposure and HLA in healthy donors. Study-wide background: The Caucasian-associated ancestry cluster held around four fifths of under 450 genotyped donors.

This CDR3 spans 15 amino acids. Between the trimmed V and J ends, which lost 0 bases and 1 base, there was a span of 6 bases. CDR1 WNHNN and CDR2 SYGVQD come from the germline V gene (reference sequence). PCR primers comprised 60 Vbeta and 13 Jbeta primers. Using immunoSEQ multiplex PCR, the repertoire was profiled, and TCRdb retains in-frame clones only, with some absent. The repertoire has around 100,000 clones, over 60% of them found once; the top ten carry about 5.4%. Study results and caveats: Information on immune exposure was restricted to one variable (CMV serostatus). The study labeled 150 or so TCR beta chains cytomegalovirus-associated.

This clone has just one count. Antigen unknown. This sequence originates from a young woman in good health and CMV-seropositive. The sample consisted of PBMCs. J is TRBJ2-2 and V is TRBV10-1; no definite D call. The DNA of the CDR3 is TGCGCCAGCAGTGAGTCCGGAGTGAACACCGGGGAGCTGTTTTTT. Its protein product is CASSESGVNTGELFF.